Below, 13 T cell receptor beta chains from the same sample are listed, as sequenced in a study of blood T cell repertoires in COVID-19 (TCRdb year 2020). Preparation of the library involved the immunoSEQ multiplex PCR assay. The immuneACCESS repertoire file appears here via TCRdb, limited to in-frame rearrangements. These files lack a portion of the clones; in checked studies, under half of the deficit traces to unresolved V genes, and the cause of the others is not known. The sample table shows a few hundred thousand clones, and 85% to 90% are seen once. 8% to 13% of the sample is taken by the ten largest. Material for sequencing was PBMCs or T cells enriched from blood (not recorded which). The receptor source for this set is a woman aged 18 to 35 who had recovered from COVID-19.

CDR3 region: CASSLRGTGGRGETQYF. CDR3 bases: TGTGCCAGCAGTTTACGAGGGACAGGGGGCCGGGGAGAGACCCAGTACTTC. V and J are TRBV28 and TRBJ2-5; 12 nucleotides line up with TRBD1. Trimming took 2 bases from V and 4 from J; bases not matched to a gene: 8. The CDR3 extends over 17 amino acids. In germline, CDR1 is MDHEN, CDR2 SYDVKM.

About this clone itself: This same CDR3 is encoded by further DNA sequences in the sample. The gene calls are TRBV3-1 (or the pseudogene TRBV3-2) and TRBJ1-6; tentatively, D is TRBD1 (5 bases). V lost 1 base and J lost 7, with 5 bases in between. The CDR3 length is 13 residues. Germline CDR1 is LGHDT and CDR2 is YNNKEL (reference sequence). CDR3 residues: CASSQGGNSPLHF. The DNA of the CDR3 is TGTGCCAGCAGCCAAGGGGGCAATTCACCCCTCCACTTT.

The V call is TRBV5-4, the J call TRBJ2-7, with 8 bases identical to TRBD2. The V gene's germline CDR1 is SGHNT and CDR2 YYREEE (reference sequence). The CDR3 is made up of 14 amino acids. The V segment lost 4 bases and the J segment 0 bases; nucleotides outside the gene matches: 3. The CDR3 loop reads CASSLSGGSYEQYF. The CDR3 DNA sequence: TGTGCCAGCAGCCTCAGCGGGGGCTCCTACGAGCAGTACTTC.

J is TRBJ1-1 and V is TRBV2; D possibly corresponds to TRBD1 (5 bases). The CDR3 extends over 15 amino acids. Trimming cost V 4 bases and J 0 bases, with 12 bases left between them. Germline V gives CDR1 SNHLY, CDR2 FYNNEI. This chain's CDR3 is CASSAGRKMNTEAFF. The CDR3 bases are TGTGCCAGCAGTGCAGGGCGCAAGATGAACACTGAAGCTTTCTTT. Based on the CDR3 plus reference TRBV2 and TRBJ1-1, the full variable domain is EPEVTQTPSHQVTQMGQEVILRCVPISNHLYFYWYRQILGQKVEFLVSFYNNEISEKSEIFDDQFSVERPDGSNFTLKIRSTKLEDSAMYFCASSAGRKMNTEAFFGQGTRLTVV.

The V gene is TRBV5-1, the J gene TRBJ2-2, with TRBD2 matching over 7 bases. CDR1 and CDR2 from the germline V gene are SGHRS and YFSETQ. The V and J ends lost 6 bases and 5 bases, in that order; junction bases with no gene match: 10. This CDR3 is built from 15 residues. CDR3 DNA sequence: TGCGCCAGCAAACTAGCGCCTCAGGGAACCGGGGAGCTGTTTTTT. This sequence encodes CASKLAPQGTGELFF.

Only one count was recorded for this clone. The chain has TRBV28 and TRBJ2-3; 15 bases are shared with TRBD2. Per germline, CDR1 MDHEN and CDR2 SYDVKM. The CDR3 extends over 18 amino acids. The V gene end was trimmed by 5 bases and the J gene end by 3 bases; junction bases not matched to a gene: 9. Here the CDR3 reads CASSPQGLAGGYTDTQYF. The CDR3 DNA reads TGTGCCAGCAGTCCCCAGGGACTAGCGGGAGGTTATACAGATACGCAGTATTTT.

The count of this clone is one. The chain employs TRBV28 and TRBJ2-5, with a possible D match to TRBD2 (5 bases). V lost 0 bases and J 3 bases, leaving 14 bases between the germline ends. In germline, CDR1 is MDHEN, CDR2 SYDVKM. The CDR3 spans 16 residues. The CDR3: CASSLWGRTGKETQYF. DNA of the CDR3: TGTGCCAGCAGTTTATGGGGCCGGACCGGGAAAGAGACCCAGTACTTC. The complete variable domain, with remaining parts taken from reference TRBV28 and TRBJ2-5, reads DVKVTQSSRYLVKRTGEKVFLECVQDMDHENMFWYRQDPGLGLRLIYFSYDVKMKEKGDIPEGYSVSREKKERFSLILESASTNQTSMYLCASSLWGRTGKETQYFGPGTRLLVL.

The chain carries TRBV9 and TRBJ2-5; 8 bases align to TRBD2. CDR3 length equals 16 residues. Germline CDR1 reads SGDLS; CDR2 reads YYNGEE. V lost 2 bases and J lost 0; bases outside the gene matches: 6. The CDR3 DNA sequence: TGTGCCAGCAGCGTCGGGACTAGTGCCAACCAAGAGACCCAGTACTTC. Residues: CASSVGTSANQETQYF.

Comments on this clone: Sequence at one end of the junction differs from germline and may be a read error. The CDR3 loop is CASSSMRGGGHTNTQYF. The CDR3 DNA sequence: TGTGCCAGCAGTTCTATGCGGGGCGGGGGGCACACAAATACGCAGTATTTT. The rearrangement links TRBV2 to TRBJ2-3; TRBD2 matches 8 bases. In germline, CDR1 is SNHLY, CDR2 FYNNEI. The CDR3 extends over 17 amino acids.

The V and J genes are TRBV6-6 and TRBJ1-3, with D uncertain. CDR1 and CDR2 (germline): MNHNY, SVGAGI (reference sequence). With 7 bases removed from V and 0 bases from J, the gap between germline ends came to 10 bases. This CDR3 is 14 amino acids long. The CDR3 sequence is CASIRGVSGNTIYF. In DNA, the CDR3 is TGTGCCAGCATTAGAGGAGTCTCTGGAAACACCATATATTTT.

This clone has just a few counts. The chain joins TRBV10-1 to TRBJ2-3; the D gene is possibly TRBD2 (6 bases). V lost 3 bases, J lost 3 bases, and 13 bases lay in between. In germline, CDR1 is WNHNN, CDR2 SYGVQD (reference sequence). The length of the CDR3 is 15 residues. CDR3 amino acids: CASSDTGEGTDTQYF. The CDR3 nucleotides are TGCGCCAGCAGTGATACGGGGGAAGGGACAGATACGCAGTATTTT.

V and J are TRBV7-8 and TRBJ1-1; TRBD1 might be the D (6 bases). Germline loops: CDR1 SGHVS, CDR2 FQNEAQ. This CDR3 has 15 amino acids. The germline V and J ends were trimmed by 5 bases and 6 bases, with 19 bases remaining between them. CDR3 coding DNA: TGTGCCAGCAGCCGGAGTAGGGGGGGCAGGGCTGAAGCTTTCTTT. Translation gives CASSRSRGGRAEAFF.

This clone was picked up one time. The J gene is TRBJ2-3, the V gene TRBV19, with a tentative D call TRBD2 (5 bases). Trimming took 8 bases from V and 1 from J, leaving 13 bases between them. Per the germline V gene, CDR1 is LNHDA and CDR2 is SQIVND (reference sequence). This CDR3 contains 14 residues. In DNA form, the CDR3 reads TGTGCCAGTCCAGCGGAGACTCGCACAGATACGCAGTATTTT. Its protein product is CASPAETRTDTQYF.